The clone carrying this TCR beta chain was seen many times. As yet, its antigen is unknown. This entry is derived from a study of early T cells in non-severe SARS-CoV-2 infection. Across the whole study: Alpha and beta chains were unpaired, from unsorted whole-blood bulk RNA.

Unique molecular identifiers were attached to individual cDNA molecules. A single record per CDR3 protein comes from TCRdb applying MiXCR to the 5' RACE reads. The top ten clones hold roughly 4% of a sample with 45,000 to 65,000 distinct CDR3 sequences, around 9.1% of them seen once. Study-level results: Private and CD4 specificities were missed by VDJdb matching, skewed to anti-spike CD8.

The TCR originated in an adult who was a healthcare worker with PCR-confirmed SARS-CoV-2 infection or an uninfected control (not recorded which). The sequenced sample consisted of whole blood.

CDR3 DNA sequence: TGCAGTGTTCGAGGAAGCACAGATACGCAGTATTTT. Protein sequence: CSVRGSTDTQYF. The chain carries TRBV20-1 and TRBJ2-3; D gene uncertain. Between the trimmed V and J ends, which lost 7 bases and 0 bases, there was a span of 8 bases. The germline V gene has CDR1 DFQATT and CDR2 SNEGSKA (reference sequence). The CDR3 is 12 amino acids.